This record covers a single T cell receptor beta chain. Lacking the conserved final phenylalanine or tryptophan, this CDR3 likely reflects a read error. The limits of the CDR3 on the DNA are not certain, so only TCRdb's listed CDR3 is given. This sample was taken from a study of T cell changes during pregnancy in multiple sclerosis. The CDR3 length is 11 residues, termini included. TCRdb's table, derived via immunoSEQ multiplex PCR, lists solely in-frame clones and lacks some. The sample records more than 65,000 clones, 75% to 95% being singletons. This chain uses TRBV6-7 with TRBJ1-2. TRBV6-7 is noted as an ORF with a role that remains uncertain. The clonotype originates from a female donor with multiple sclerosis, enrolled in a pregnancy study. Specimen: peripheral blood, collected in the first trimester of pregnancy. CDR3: CASSYSLNGTP.